The rows below give T cell receptor beta chains drawn from one sample of a study of cytomegalovirus exposure and HLA in healthy donors. Method: immunoSEQ multiplex PCR; TCRdb's copy keeps in-frame clones and lacks some. The data contain over 150,000 clones, 79% of them singletons. The specimen sequenced was PBMCs. The receptor source for this set is a woman aged 18-29 years in good health and CMV-seronegative. Both conserved end residues are part of each CDR3. D genes are given only for firm matches. Clone sizes are given selectively: once, few, many, or a class where the clone is expanded.

j_call | v_call | d_call | clone_size | cdr3_aa | cdr3_nt
TRBJ2-7 | TRBV2 | - | - | CATQTAYEQYF | TGTGCCACCCAGACAGCCTACGAGCAGTACTTC
TRBJ2-3 | TRBV9 | TRBD2 | - | CASSVDSSGGLRTDTQYF | TGTGCCAGCAGCGTTGATTCGAGCGGGGGGCTTCGCACAGATACGCAGTATTTT
TRBJ2-7 | TRBV5-1 | TRBD2 | - | CASSLGGTSVYEQYF | TGCGCCAGCAGCCTGGGAGGGACTAGCGTCTACGAGCAGTACTTC
TRBJ2-7 | TRBV27 | - | - | CASSFGQYYEQYF | TGTGCCAGCAGTTTCGGACAGTACTACGAGCAGTACTTC
TRBJ2-2 | TRBV15 | - | - | CATSRGGLIKSGELFF | TGTGCCACCAGCAGAGGCGGGCTGATCAAAAGCGGGGAGCTGTTTTTT
TRBJ2-2 | TRBV5-4 | - | few | CASSQTGGWKSTGELFF | TGTGCCAGCAGCCAGACAGGAGGCTGGAAGAGCACCGGGGAGCTGTTTTTT
TRBJ1-3 | TRBV9 | TRBD1 | - | CASSSGQGEGTIYF | TGTGCCAGCAGCTCGGGACAGGGAGAAGGAACCATATATTTT
TRBJ2-1 | TRBV7-3 | - | - | CASSEVVGSYNEQFF | TGTGCCAGCAGCGAGGTGGTGGGCTCCTACAATGAGCAGTTCTTC
TRBJ2-3 | TRBV9 | - | - | CASSVARTTDTQYF | TGTGCCAGCAGCGTAGCCAGAACCACAGATACGCAGTATTTT
TRBJ1-2 | TRBV28 | - | once | CASTPSGYYGYTF | TGTGCCAGCACCCCTTCGGGGTACTATGGCTACACCTTC
TRBJ2-3 | TRBV6-5 | - | - | CASSTLEPGADTQYF | TGTGCCAGCAGTACACTAGAGCCCGGGGCAGATACGCAGTATTTT
TRBJ1-5 | TRBV7-2 | - | - | CASSLNGYSNQPQHF | TGTGCCAGCAGCTTAAACGGGTATAGCAATCAGCCCCAGCATTTT
TRBJ1-4 | TRBV19 | - | - | CASRPRSAGPNEKLFF | TGTGCCAGTAGACCGCGGTCAGCCGGTCCTAATGAAAAACTGTTTTTT
TRBJ1-1 | TRBV9 | TRBD1 | - | CASSVGDRGHGAFF | TGTGCCAGCAGCGTAGGGGACAGGGGGCACGGAGCTTTCTTT
TRBJ2-7 | TRBV5-1 | - | - | CASSSRVGSSYEQYF | TGCGCCAGCAGCTCGCGGGTGGGGTCCTCCTACGAGCAGTACTTC